The rows below give T cell receptor beta chains drawn from one sample of a study of T cells after yellow fever vaccination. MiXCR, run by TCRdb on the 5' RACE reads, gives a single entry per CDR3 protein. The sample lists about 50,000 distinct CDR3 sequences, about 5.6% occurring once. The material sequenced was PBMCs, either bulk or a sorted T-cell subset (CD4+, CD8+, memory, or dextramer-sorted; not recorded which), taken on the day of the yellow fever booster vaccination. The receptors come from a man aged 18 to 35 who received the YFV17D yellow fever vaccine. Both conserved end residues are part of each CDR3. A D gene is named only where the DNA matches it firmly. Clone sizes are given selectively: once, few, many, or a class where the clone is expanded.

abundance,j_gene,d_gene,v_gene,len,CDR3aa,CDR3nt
many,TRBJ1-1,TRBD1,TRBV12-3/TRBV12-4,12,CASAQGGTEAFF,TGTGCCAGCGCCCAGGGGGGAACTGAAGCTTTCTTT
many,TRBJ2-7,-,TRBV7-9,12,CASSSGPYEQYF,TGTGCCAGCAGCTCCGGGCCCTACGAGCAGTACTTC
-,TRBJ2-1,TRBD2,TRBV5-1,18,CASSWGLAGGRSYNEQFF,TGCGCCAGCAGCTGGGGACTAGCGGGGGGGCGATCCTACAATGAGCAGTTCTTC
-,TRBJ2-7,TRBD1,TRBV6-2/TRBV6-3,15,CASSYVDRDAGEQYF,TGTGCCAGCAGTTACGTTGACAGGGACGCAGGCGAGCAGTACTTC
many,TRBJ1-1,-,TRBV5-1,13,CASSRGESTEAFF,TGCGCCAGCAGCCGAGGGGAAAGCACTGAAGCTTTCTTT
-,TRBJ2-1,-,TRBV28,12,CASSTGYNEQFF,TGTGCCAGCAGTACAGGGTACAATGAGCAGTTCTTC
few,TRBJ1-1,-,TRBV5-6,13,CASRVQGATEAFF,TGTGCCAGCAGGGTACAGGGTGCCACTGAAGCTTTCTTT
-,TRBJ2-1,-,TRBV11-2,15,CASSLAPGLPNEQFF,TGTGCCAGCAGCTTAGCCCCTGGGCTCCCCAATGAGCAGTTCTTC
-,TRBJ1-1,-,TRBV3-1,15,CASSHRGGGHTEAFF,TGTGCCAGCAGCCACCGGGGGGGAGGGCACACTGAAGCTTTCTTT
many,TRBJ2-2,-,TRBV10-3,14,CAISGGLETGELFF,TGTGCCATCAGTGGAGGCCTCGAAACCGGGGAGCTGTTTTTT
few,TRBJ2-1,TRBD2,TRBV7-2,16,CASSLSPSGAYNEQFF,TGTGCCAGCAGCTTATCTCCTAGCGGGGCCTACAATGAGCAGTTCTTC
few,TRBJ2-5,TRBD2,TRBV20-1,16,CSARPPQRGVGETQYF,TGCAGTGCTAGACCCCCCCAGCGGGGGGTCGGAGAGACCCAGTACTTC
many,TRBJ2-3,TRBD2,TRBV12-3/TRBV12-4,15,CASIPSGGRSDTQYF,TGTGCCAGCATCCCTAGCGGGGGGCGGTCAGATACGCAGTATTTT
-,TRBJ2-2,-,TRBV4-1,16,CASSQRGGGVTGELFF,TGCGCCAGCAGCCAACGTGGGGGTGGGGTCACCGGGGAGCTGTTTTTT
-,TRBJ2-1,-,TRBV7-9,14,CASSPGTSYNEQFF,TGTGCCAGCAGCCCGGGGACCTCCTACAATGAGCAGTTCTTC
-,TRBJ2-2,-,TRBV14,13,CASRSGDTGELFF,TGTGCCAGCAGATCGGGGGACACCGGGGAGCTGTTTTTT
many,TRBJ2-1,TRBD2,TRBV5-1,15,CASSLDAGGINEQFF,TGCGCCAGCAGCTTGGATGCGGGGGGAATAAATGAGCAGTTCTTC
few,TRBJ1-2,-,TRBV10-3,16,CAISESGTTENYGYTF,TGTGCCATCAGTGAGTCGGGGACTACAGAAAACTATGGCTACACCTTC
many,TRBJ1-2,TRBD1,TRBV12-3/TRBV12-4,15,CASSARGQAFYGYTF,TGTGCCAGCAGTGCCCGGGGACAGGCATTCTATGGCTACACCTTC
few,TRBJ2-1,-,TRBV6-2/TRBV6-3,18,CASSLQGARRGAYNEQFF,TGTGCCAGCAGTCTCCAGGGGGCGCGGCGGGGGGCCTACAATGAGCAGTTCTTC
few,TRBJ2-1,TRBD2,TRBV4-3,14,CASSESGGDNEQFF,TGCGCCAGCAGCGAAAGCGGGGGGGACAATGAGCAGTTCTTC
-,TRBJ2-5,-,TRBV4-1,15,CASSPGTRGHETQYF,TGCGCCAGCAGCCCGGGTACCCGTGGCCATGAGACCCAGTACTTC
-,TRBJ2-7,-,TRBV27,14,CASSFLAGLNEQYF,TGTGCCAGCAGCTTCCTGGCAGGGCTCAACGAGCAGTACTTC
many,TRBJ2-7,TRBD1,TRBV5-1,14,CASSSEDRVYEQYF,TGCGCCAGCAGCTCCGAGGACAGGGTCTACGAGCAGTACTTC
-,TRBJ1-2,-,TRBV29-1,14,CSVEDYDTYYGYTF,TGCAGCGTTGAAGATTACGACACTTACTATGGCTACACCTTC
-,TRBJ2-4,-,TRBV11-1,12,CASSSGDNIQYF,TGTGCCAGCAGCTCAGGAGATAACATTCAGTACTTC
many,TRBJ2-2,-,TRBV5-1,17,CASSLALLTPRPGELFF,TGCGCCAGCAGCTTGGCCCTGTTAACCCCTCGACCGGGGGAGCTGTTTTTT
few,TRBJ1-4,-,TRBV4-3,16,CASSQGPGPRNEKLFF,TGCGCCAGCAGCCAAGGCCCAGGGCCGCGTAATGAAAAACTGTTTTTT
-,TRBJ2-3,TRBD2,TRBV5-1,19,CASSLSSSGGTHRADTQYF,TGCGCCAGCAGCTTGTCGTCTAGCGGGGGGACCCATCGGGCAGATACGCAGTATTTT
few,TRBJ1-2,-,TRBV9,15,CASSVDSMSVGGYTF,TGTGCCAGCAGCGTAGATTCGATGAGTGTGGGTGGCTACACCTTC
many,TRBJ1-1,-,TRBV6-2/TRBV6-3,11,CASTFATEAFF,TGTGCCAGCACGTTCGCAACTGAAGCTTTCTTT
few,TRBJ2-2,-,TRBV19,15,CASSGPLRGTGELFF,TGTGCCAGTTCCGGACCCCTACGGGGCACCGGGGAGCTGTTTTTT
-,TRBJ1-3,-,TRBV4-3,17,CASSQELRKGPGNTIYF,TGCGCCAGCAGCCAAGAACTCCGTAAAGGGCCCGGAAACACCATATATTTT
few,TRBJ2-7,TRBD1,TRBV7-7,14,CASSPGTGTYEQYF,TGTGCCAGCAGCCCCGGGACAGGAACCTACGAGCAGTACTTC
-,TRBJ1-2,TRBD1,TRBV7-9,13,CASSSDRGGGYTF,TGTGCCAGCAGCTCGGACAGGGGTGGTGGCTACACCTTC
many,TRBJ2-1,-,TRBV20-1,13,CSVRTPTYNEQFF,TGCAGTGTCCGGACACCCACTTACAATGAGCAGTTCTTC
-,TRBJ1-1,-,TRBV7-9,11,CASRWNTEAFF,TGTGCCAGCAGATGGAACACTGAAGCTTTCTTT
-,TRBJ1-3,-,TRBV12-3/TRBV12-4,14,CASSSNRAGNTIYF,TGTGCCAGCAGTTCTAACAGGGCCGGAAACACCATATATTTT
-,TRBJ2-2,TRBD2,TRBV12-5,16,CASGLLGGAATGELFF,TGTGCTAGTGGTTTGCTCGGGGGGGCGGCCACCGGGGAGCTGTTTTTT
many,TRBJ1-3,-,TRBV7-2,16,CASSLAGLYTGNTIYF,TGTGCCAGCAGCTTAGCGGGGCTCTATACTGGAAACACCATATATTTT
few,TRBJ2-3,TRBD2,TRBV5-4,16,CASSLVAGGPGDTQYF,TGTGCCAGCAGCTTGGTTGCGGGGGGGCCTGGAGATACGCAGTATTTT
many,TRBJ2-6,-,TRBV6-5,16,CASRTTVFSGANVLTF,TGTGCCAGCAGAACAACAGTCTTCTCTGGGGCCAACGTCCTGACTTTC
-,TRBJ2-7,-,TRBV25-1,15,CASSEWRGPYYEQYF,TGTGCCAGCAGTGAATGGAGGGGACCCTACTACGAGCAGTACTTC
many,TRBJ1-4,-,TRBV4-1,14,CASSPPTRGFGLFF,TGCGCCAGCAGCCCTCCTACTAGGGGTTTCGGACTGTTTTTT
-,TRBJ2-5,-,TRBV7-2,14,CASSLSAERETQYF,TGTGCCAGCAGCTTAAGCGCGGAGCGGGAGACCCAGTACTTC
many,TRBJ2-7,-,TRBV4-1,15,CASSQVSGSTYEQYF,TGCGCCAGCAGCCAAGTATCTGGGTCTACCTACGAGCAGTACTTC
many,TRBJ1-5,TRBD1,TRBV10-3,15,CAISDPGTGNQPQHF,TGTGCCATCAGTGATCCCGGGACAGGGAATCAGCCCCAGCATTTT
-,TRBJ1-5,-,TRBV6-5,15,CASSPVPGPPQPQHF,TGTGCCAGCAGCCCGGTCCCCGGGCCCCCTCAGCCCCAGCATTTT
many,TRBJ1-4,TRBD1,TRBV4-2,14,CASSSRQGDEKLFF,TGTGCCAGCAGCTCCAGACAGGGGGACGAAAAACTGTTTTTT
many,TRBJ1-1,TRBD1,TRBV29-1,11,CSGRQGQEAFF,TGCAGCGGCCGACAGGGGCAAGAAGCTTTCTTT